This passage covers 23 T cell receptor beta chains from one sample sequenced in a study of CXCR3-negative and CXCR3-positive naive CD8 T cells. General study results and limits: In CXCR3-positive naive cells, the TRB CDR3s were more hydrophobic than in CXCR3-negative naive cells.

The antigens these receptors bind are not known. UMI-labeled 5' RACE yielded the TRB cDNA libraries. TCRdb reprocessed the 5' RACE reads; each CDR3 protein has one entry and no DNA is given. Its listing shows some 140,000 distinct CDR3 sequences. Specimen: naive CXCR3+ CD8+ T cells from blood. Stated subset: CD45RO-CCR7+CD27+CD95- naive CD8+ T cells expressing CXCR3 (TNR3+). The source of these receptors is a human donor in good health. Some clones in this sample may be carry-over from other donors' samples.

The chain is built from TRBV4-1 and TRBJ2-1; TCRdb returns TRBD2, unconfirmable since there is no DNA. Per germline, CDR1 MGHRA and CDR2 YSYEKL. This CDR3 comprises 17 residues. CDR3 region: CASSQVIAGGITSEQFF.

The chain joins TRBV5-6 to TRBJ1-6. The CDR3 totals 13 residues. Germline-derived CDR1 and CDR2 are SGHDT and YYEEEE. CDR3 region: CASSRGTVSPLHF.

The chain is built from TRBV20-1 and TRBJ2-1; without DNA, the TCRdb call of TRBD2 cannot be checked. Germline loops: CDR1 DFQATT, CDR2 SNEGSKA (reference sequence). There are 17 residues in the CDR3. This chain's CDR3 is CSARDGTSGISYNEQFF.

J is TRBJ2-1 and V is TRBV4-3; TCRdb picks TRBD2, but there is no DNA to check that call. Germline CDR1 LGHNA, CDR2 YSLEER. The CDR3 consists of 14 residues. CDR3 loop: CASSQVGSRDEQFF.

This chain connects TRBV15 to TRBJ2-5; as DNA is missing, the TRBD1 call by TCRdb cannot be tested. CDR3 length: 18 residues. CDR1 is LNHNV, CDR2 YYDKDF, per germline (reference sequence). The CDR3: CATSRVPTPGSKQETQYF.

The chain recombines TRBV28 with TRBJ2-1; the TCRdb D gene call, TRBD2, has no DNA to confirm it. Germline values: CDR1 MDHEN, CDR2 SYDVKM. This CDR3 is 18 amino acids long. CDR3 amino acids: CASSTPGLAASSYNEQFF.

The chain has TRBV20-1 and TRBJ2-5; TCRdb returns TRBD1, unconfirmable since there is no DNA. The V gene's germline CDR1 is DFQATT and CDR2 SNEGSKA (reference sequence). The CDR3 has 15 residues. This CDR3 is CSALGRRSFLETQYF.

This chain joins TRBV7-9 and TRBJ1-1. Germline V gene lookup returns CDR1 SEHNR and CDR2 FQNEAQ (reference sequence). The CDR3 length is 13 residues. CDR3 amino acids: CASSPTSADEAFF.

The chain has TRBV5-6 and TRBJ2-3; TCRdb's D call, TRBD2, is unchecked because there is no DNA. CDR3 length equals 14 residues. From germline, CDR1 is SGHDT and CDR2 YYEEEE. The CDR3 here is CASSLGAGGDTQYF. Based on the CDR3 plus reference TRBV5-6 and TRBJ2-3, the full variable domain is DAGVTQSPTHLIKTRGQQVTLRCSPKSGHDTVSWYQQALGQGPQFIFQYYEEEERQRGNFPDRFSGHQFPNYSSELNVNALLLGDSALYLCASSLGAGGDTQYFGPGTRLTVL.

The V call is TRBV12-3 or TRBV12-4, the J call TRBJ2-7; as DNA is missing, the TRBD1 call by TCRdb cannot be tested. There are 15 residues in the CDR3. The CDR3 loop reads CASSLLGTGGYEQYF.

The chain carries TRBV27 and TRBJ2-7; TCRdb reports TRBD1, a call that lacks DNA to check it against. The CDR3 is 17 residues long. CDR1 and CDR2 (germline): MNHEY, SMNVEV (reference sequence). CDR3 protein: CASRPQPAGTGGSEQYF.

The CDR3 is CASTPGMGIDQYF. This rearrangement joins TRBV28 to TRBJ2-5; the TCRdb D gene call, TRBD1, has no DNA to confirm it. CDR3 length: 13 amino acids. Germline CDR1 reads MDHEN; CDR2 reads SYDVKM.

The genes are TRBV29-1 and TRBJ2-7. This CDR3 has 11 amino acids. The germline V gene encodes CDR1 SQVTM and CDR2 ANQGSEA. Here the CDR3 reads CSVDRNYEQYF.

The CDR3 loop reads CASSQGLVVNYGYTF. The chain joins TRBV7-9 to TRBJ1-2. The CDR3 has 15 residues. From germline, CDR1 is SEHNR and CDR2 FQNEAQ (reference sequence). Full variable domain (outside the CDR3, taken from reference TRBV7-9 and TRBJ1-2): DTGVSQNPRHKITKRGQNVTFRCDPISEHNRLYWYRQTLGQGPEFLTYFQNEAQLEKSRLLSDRFSAERPKGSFSTLEIQRTEQGDSAMYLCASSQGLVVNYGYTFGSGTRLTVV.

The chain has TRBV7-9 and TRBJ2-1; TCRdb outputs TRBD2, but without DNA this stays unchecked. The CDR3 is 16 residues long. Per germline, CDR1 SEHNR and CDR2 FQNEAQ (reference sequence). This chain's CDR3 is CASSRVDAGTYNEQFF.

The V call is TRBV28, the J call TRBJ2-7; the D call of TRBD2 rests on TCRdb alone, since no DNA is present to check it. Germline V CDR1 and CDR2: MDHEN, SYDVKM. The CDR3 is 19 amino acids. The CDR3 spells CASSFSGTSGRSTSYEQYF.

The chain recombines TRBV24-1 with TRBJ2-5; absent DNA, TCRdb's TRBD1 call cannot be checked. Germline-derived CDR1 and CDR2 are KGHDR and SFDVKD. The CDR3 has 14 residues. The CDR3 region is CATTRMDSQETQYF.

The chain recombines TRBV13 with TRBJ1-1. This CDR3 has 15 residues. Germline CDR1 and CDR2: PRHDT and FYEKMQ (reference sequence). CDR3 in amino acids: CASSLEGGRNTEAFF.

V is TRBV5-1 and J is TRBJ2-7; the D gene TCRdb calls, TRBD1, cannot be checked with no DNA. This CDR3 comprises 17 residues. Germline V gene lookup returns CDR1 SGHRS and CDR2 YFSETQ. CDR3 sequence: CASSSTKVGVPYYEQYF.

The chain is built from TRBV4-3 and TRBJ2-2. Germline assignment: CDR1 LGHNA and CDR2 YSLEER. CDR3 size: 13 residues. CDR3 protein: CASSQAGTGELFF.

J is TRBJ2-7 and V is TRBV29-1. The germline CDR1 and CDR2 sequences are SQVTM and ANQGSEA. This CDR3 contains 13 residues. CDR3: CSVGLRGGYEQYF.

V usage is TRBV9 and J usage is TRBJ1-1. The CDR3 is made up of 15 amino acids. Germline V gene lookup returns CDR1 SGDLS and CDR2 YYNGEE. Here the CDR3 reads CASSVDGSMNTEAFF.

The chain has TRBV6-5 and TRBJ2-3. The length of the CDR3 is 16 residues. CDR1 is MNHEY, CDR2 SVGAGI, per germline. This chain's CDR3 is CASSYSRGSGTDTQYF.